This T cell receptor beta chain was identified during a study of blood T cell repertoires in COVID-19. Study background: Samples taken during acute and convalescent COVID-19 were collected in the United States, Italy and Spain.

V was clipped by 2 bases and J by 2 bases, with 24 bases between them. CDR3 length equals 19 residues. Germline V CDR1 and CDR2: SGHAT, FQNNGV. Allocation to cohorts depended on clinical history reported by the participants. Two consecutive negative NP/OP PCR tests, clearance, or resolved symptoms defined Cohort 3 recovery. Original methodology: Researchers report that nucleated cell counts were estimated from reference gene primer amplification. The table came from immunoSEQ multiplex PCR; TCRdb's copy has only in-frame clones and leaves some out. V and J calls and clone size are as listed in that table; D and trimming were resolved from the DNA. The table includes more than 200,000 clones, 75% to 95% detected once.

This chain links TRBV11-2 with TRBJ1-2; the D gene is possibly TRBD1 (5 bases). This clonotype originated in a woman between 18 and 30 years old who had recovered from COVID-19. The sample taken for sequencing was PBMCs or T cells enriched from blood (not recorded which). DNA of the CDR3: TGTGCCAGCAGCTTACCATTTTGGGGCCCGACAGAGAAGAACTATGGCTACACCTTC. This sequence encodes CASSLPFWGPTEKNYGYTF.